One sample yielded the 9 T cell receptor beta chains listed below, sequenced in a study of T-cell reconstitution after alpha-beta-depleted transplantation in children. It was with unique molecular identifiers that the TCRbeta library was prepared. TCRdb passed the PCR reads through MiXCR, listing each CDR3 protein once. The sample has around 90,000 distinct CDR3 sequences, about 14% seen once. The material was PBMCs, mostly from graft donor cells, obtained 180 days after TCRalphabeta/CD19-depleted stem cell transplant. These receptors originate from a male patient aged 2 to 9 who had a stem cell transplant for acute lymphoblastic leukemia, so the T cells may come from the graft donor.

This clonotype has just a few counts. The V and J genes are TRBV4-3 and TRBJ2-5; TRBD2 matches 9 bases. The germline CDR1 and CDR2 sequences are LGHNA and YSLEER. V gave up 2 bases and J gave up 5 bases; unmatched junction bases: 6. The CDR3 contains 15 residues. For the CDR3, the DNA is TGCGCCAGCAGCCAAAACCCTAGCGGGGTGGAGACCCAGTACTTC. Its protein is CASSQNPSGVETQYF.

The J gene is TRBJ1-4, the V gene TRBV20-1; tentatively, D is TRBD1 (5 bases). This CDR3 comprises 13 residues. The germline gives CDR1 DFQATT, CDR2 SNEGSKA (reference sequence). The V and J ends lost 3 bases and 8 bases respectively, with 13 bases between them. CDR3 amino acids: CSASPGDGEKLFF. The CDR3 DNA reads as TGCAGTGCTAGTCCCGGGGACGGGGAAAAACTGTTTTTT.

This clonotype was observed a few times. The rearrangement uses TRBV7-8 and TRBJ2-1; D gene uncertain. Trimming stripped 8 bases from V and 10 bases from J, with 9 bases between. The V gene's germline CDR1 is SGHVS and CDR2 FQNEAQ. CDR3 size: 10 residues. The CDR3 sequence is CASGMLEQFF. The CDR3 nucleotides are TGTGCCAGCGGTATGCTGGAGCAGTTCTTC.

V is TRBV29-1 and J is TRBJ1-4; tentatively, D is TRBD1 (5 bases). Trimming shortened V by 2 bases and J by 8 bases, and 15 bases separated the two germline ends. The CDR3 consists of 14 residues. CDR1 is SQVTM, CDR2 ANQGSEA, per germline. CDR3 nucleotide sequence: TGCAGCGTTGAATTGGGGGGGTTGGAGGAAAAACTGTTTTTT. As protein: CSVELGGLEEKLFF. Drawing the rest from reference TRBV29-1 and TRBJ1-4, the complete variable domain is SAVISQKPSRDICQRGTSLTIQCQVDSQVTMMFWYRQQPGQSLTLIATANQGSEATYESGFVIDKFPISRPNLTFSTLTVSNMSPEDSSIYLCSVELGGLEEKLFFGSGTQLSVL.

This chain links TRBV5-6 with TRBJ2-7; D remains unclear. This CDR3 comprises 11 residues. In germline, CDR1 is SGHDT, CDR2 YYEEEE. Trimming cost V 3 bases and J 4 bases, with 5 bases left between them. CDR3 sequence reads: CASSSRYEQYF. CDR3 DNA sequence: TGTGCCAGCAGCTCCCGGTACGAGCAGTACTTC. Full variable domain (rest looked up from reference TRBV5-6 and TRBJ2-7): DAGVTQSPTHLIKTRGQQVTLRCSPKSGHDTVSWYQQALGQGPQFIFQYYEEEERQRGNFPDRFSGHQFPNYSSELNVNALLLGDSALYLCASSSRYEQYFGPGTRLTVT.

The V and J genes are TRBV18 and TRBJ1-3, with TRBD1 identical over 7 bases. V was pared by 5 bases and J by 1 base, with 11 bases of the junction left unmatched. The CDR3 extends over 17 amino acids. Germline-derived CDR1 and CDR2 are KGHSH and LQKENI. The DNA for the CDR3 is TGTGCCAGCTCATCTCTTCCCACAGGGGAATCTGGAAACACCATATATTTT. It is translated as CASSSLPTGESGNTIYF.

The rearrangement links TRBV20-1 to TRBJ2-2; either TRBD1 or TRBD2 may fit D (6 bases each). CDR1 is DFQATT and CDR2 is SNEGSKA in the germline V gene (reference sequence). V was pared by 0 bases and J by 1 base, with 21 bases between. The CDR3 consists of 19 residues. The CDR3 region is CSARDSSARDILNTGELFF. The CDR3 DNA is TGCAGTGCTAGAGATTCATCGGCGCGGGACATCTTGAACACCGGGGAGCTGTTTTTT.

In this sample, this clonotype turned up a few times. V is TRBV7-9 and J is TRBJ1-1; 9 bases map to TRBD1. The CDR3 length is 14 residues. CDR1 is SEHNR and CDR2 is FQNEAQ in the germline V gene (reference sequence). With V trimmed by 5 bases and J by 4 bases, 5 bases remained unmatched. This CDR3 reads CASSRTDRGTEAFF. CDR3 coding DNA: TGTGCCAGCAGCAGAACGGACAGGGGCACTGAAGCTTTCTTT.

In nucleotides, the CDR3 is TGTGCCATCAGTGTACAGGGAGGGAATCAGCCCCAGCATTTT. This sequence encodes CAISVQGGNQPQHF. This chain connects TRBV10-3 to TRBJ1-5; TRBD1 is a possible D gene (6 bases). CDR1 and CDR2 from the germline V gene are ENHRY and SYGVKD. The V gene lost 4 bases and the J gene lost 4 bases, with 11 bases spanning the gap. The CDR3 is 14 amino acids.